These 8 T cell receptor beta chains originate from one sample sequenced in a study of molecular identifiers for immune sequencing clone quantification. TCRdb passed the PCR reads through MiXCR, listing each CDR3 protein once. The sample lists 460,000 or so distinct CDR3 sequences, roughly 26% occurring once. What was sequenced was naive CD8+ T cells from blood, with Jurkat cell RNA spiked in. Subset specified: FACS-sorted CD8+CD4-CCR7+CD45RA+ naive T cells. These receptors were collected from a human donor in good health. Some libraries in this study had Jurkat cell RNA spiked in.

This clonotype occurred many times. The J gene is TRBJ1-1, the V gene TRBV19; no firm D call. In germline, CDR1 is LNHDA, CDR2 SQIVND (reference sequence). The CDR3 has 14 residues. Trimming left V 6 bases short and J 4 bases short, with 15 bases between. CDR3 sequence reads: CASRQGWPSTEAFF. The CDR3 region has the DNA TGTGCCAGTAGACAAGGGTGGCCGAGCACTGAAGCTTTCTTT.

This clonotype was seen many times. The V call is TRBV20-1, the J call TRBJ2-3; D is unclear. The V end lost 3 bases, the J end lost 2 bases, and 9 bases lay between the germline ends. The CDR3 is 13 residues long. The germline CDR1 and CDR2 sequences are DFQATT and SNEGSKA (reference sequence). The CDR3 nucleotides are TGCAGTGCTAGTCCCCGGAACACAGATACGCAGTATTTT. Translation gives CSASPRNTDTQYF.

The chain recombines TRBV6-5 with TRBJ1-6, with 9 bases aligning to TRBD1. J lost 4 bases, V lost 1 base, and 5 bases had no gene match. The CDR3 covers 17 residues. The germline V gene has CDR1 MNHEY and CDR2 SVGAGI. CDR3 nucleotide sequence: TGTGCCAGCAGTTACTGGGGGGGACAGGGATATAATTCACCCCTCCACTTT. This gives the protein CASSYWGGQGYNSPLHF.

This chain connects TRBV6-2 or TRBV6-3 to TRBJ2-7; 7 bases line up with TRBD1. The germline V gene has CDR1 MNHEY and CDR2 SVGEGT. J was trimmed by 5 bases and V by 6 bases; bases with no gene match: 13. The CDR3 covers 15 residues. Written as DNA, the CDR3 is TGTGCCAGCAGCTCGGACAGGCCCAGTCGCCACGAGCAGTACTTC. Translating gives CASSSDRPSRHEQYF.

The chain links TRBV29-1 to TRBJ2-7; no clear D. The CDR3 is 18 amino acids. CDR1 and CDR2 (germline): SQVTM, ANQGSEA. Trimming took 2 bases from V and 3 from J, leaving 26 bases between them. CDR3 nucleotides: TGCAGCGTTGAAACCCTCCAAGTACGGGTCAGCGAAAACTACGAGCAGTACTTC. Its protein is CSVETLQVRVSENYEQYF.

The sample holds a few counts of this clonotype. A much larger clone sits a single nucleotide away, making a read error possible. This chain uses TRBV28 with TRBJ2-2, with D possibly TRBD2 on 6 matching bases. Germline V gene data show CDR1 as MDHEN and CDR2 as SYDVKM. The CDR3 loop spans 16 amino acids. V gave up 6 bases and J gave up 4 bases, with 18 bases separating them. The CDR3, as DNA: TGTGCCAGCAGATCGGGACGGGGGTATTTCACCGGGGAGCTGTTTTTT. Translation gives CASRSGRGYFTGELFF. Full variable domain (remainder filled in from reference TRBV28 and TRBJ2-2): DVKVTQSSRYLVKRTGEKVFLECVQDMDHENMFWYRQDPGLGLRLIYFSYDVKMKEKGDIPEGYSVSREKKERFSLILESASTNQTSMYLCASRSGRGYFTGELFFGEGSRLTVL.

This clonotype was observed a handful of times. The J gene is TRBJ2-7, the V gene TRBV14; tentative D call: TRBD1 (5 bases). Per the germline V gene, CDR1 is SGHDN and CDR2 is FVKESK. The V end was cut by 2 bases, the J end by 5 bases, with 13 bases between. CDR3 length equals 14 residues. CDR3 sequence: CASSQNPGSHEQYF. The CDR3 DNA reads TGTGCCAGCAGCCAAAACCCAGGGTCCCACGAGCAGTACTTC.

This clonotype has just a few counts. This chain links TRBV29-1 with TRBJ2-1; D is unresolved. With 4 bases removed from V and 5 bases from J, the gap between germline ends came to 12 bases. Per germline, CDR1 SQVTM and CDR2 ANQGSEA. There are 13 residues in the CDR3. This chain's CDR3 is CSVVAGDHNEQFF. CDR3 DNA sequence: TGCAGCGTTGTCGCTGGCGACCACAATGAGCAGTTCTTC.